This T cell receptor (beta chain) was identified during a study of CD8 T cells in Susac syndrome. V gave up 3 bases and J gave up 4 bases; unmatched junction bases: 7. The CDR3 extends over 15 amino acids. The germline CDR1 and CDR2 sequences are KGHSH and LQKENI. Reverse transcription of roughly 0.5 to 1 ug RNA was carried out with random hexamers. TCRdb re-derived calls from the immunoSEQ multiplex PCR reads in MiXCR, one entry per CDR3 protein. The table has roughly 200,000 distinct CDR3 sequences, roughly 91% seen once. The sample consisted of CD4+ T cells from PBMCs. The receptor was derived from a human donor with Susac syndrome. The rearrangement joins TRBV18 to TRBJ2-7; TRBD1 agrees at 9 bases. CDR3 bases: TGTGCCAGCTCACCCGGGACAGGGCAAGGATACGAGCAGTACTTC. This encodes CASSPGTGQGYEQYF.